This TCR beta chain stems from a study of shared clonotypes between healthy human individuals. TCRdb keeps only in-frame clones here, not all; method: immunoSEQ multiplex PCR. The table lists 2 million to 3 million clones, 93% of them singletons. Among the donors, all were Caucasian adults who lived in Nashville, Tennessee. Worth noting for this clone: Its specificity is unknown.

Germline-derived CDR1 and CDR2 are LGHNA and YNFKEQ. This CDR3 region has 16 residues. The V end was cut by 1 base, the J end by 4 bases, with 13 bases between. The study's findings and limits: When naive CD4 clonotypes were compared across a few donors, 4% to 6.5% were shared. Richness estimates generally favored naive over memory subsets.

The source is a man younger than 35 in good health. Some clones in this sample may be carry-over from other donors' samples. This rearrangement joins TRBV4-2 to TRBJ1-4; D not resolved. The specimen sequenced was naive CD4+ T cells from PBMCs. The subset was: CD45RA+ positively selected. CDR3 DNA sequence: TGTGCCAGCAGCCAAGTTCTCGGGTTATATAATGAAAAACTGTTTTTT. This sequence encodes CASSQVLGLYNEKLFF.